The following is a T cell receptor (beta chain) sequence with its context. This specimen comes from a study of T cells after yellow fever vaccination. CDR1 SEHNR and CDR2 FQNEAQ come from the germline V gene (reference sequence). After removal of 8 bases from V and 5 bases from J, the junction contained 10 bases not matched to a gene. The CDR3 loop spans 17 amino acids. Overall study results and limits: The authors detected almost none of the vaccine-responding clonotypes in sorted memory subsets on day 0.

5'RACE template switching generated TCR cDNA, adding a universal primer site and UMIs. One entry per CDR3 protein, called by TCRdb with MiXCR from the 5' RACE reads. Of under 20,000 distinct CDR3 sequences listed, approximately 4% are singletons. The V call is TRBV7-9, the J call TRBJ2-2; 14 bases agree with TRBD2. This TCR derives from a man aged 25 to 40 who received the YFV17D yellow fever vaccine. Specimen: PBMCs, either bulk or a sorted T-cell subset (CD4+, CD8+, memory, or dextramer-sorted; not recorded which), collected 15 days after the yellow fever booster vaccination. CDR3 DNA sequence: TGTGCCAGCGGCCGTGGGACTAGCGGGAGCGGGACCGGGGAGCTGTTTTTT. As protein: CASGRGTSGSGTGELFF.